Below, 8 T cell receptor beta chains from the same sample are listed, as sequenced in a study of cytomegalovirus exposure and HLA in healthy donors. Primers included in the PCR were 60 Vbeta and 13 Jbeta primers. This table comes from immunoSEQ multiplex PCR, and its TCRdb copy is limited to in-frame clones, with some not included. Altogether about 93,000 clones are present, about three quarters being singletons, with the ten largest covering approximately 2%. The sequencing input was PBMCs. The receptor source for this set is a boy between 10 and 17 years old in good health and CMV-seronegative.

This chain links TRBV15 with TRBJ1-2; 10 bases map to TRBD1. The CDR3 has 16 residues. CDR1 LNHNV and CDR2 YYDKDF come from the germline V gene (reference sequence). V was clipped by 2 bases and J by 2 bases; unmatched bases: 5. The CDR3 loop is CATSRPWDRGNYGYTF. The DNA for the CDR3 is TGTGCCACCAGCAGACCTTGGGACAGGGGAAACTATGGCTACACCTTC.

This clone came up a few times. The chain uses TRBV6-5 and TRBJ1-2; D may be TRBD1 (5 bases). This CDR3 has 12 amino acids. V was clipped by 2 bases and J by 8 bases, with 9 bases between them. The germline CDR1 and CDR2 sequences are MNHEY and SVGAGI. The CDR3 sequence: CASSYERGGYTF. CDR3 sequence (DNA): TGTGCCAGCAGTTACGAAAGGGGCGGCTACACCTTC.

V and J are TRBV6-1 and TRBJ1-1; tentative D call: TRBD1 (6 bases). The V gene's germline CDR1 is MNHNS and CDR2 SASEGT. The CDR3 runs to 12 residues. V was clipped by 8 bases and J by 4 bases, with 11 bases between them. The CDR3, as DNA: TGTGCCAGCTGCGGACAGTTCACTGAAGCTTTCTTT. Amino acids: CASCGQFTEAFF.

The chain recombines TRBV11-1 with TRBJ1-5; TRBD1 might be the D (6 bases). With 2 bases removed from V and 3 bases from J, the gap between germline ends came to 14 bases. The germline V gene has CDR1 SGHAT and CDR2 FQDESV (reference sequence). This CDR3 region has 16 residues. The CDR3 loop is CASSLSAGAPNQPQHF. CDR3 sequence (DNA): TGTGCCAGCAGCTTATCCGCAGGGGCCCCCAATCAGCCCCAGCATTTT.

V and J are TRBV4-3 and TRBJ2-1; possibly TRBD2 for D (5 bases). V was shortened by 4 bases and J by 4 bases, with 17 bases between the two germline ends. This CDR3 region has 16 residues. Germline CDR1 and CDR2: LGHNA and YSLEER. CDR3 sequence: CASSPGESGNYNEQFF. CDR3 DNA sequence: TGCGCCAGCAGCCCCGGGGAAAGCGGAAATTACAATGAGCAGTTCTTC.

J is TRBJ1-5 and V is TRBV5-1; D not certain. CDR1 and CDR2 (germline): SGHRS, YFSETQ. The V and J ends lost 2 bases and 7 bases respectively, with 10 bases between them. The CDR3 sequence is 13 residues long. The CDR3 DNA reads as TGCGCCAGCAGCTTTGAGGGAGACCAGCCCCAGCATTTT. Translated: CASSFEGDQPQHF. Using reference TRBV5-1 and TRBJ1-5 for the parts outside the CDR3, the full variable domain is KAGVTQTPRYLIKTRGQQVTLSCSPISGHRSVSWYQQTPGQGLQFLFEYFSETQRNKGNFPGRFSGRQFSNSRSEMNVSTLELGDSALYLCASSFEGDQPQHFGDGTRLSIL.

The genes are TRBV4-1 and TRBJ2-1; maybe TRBD2 (5 bases). The length of the CDR3 is 13 residues. Trimming cost V 3 bases and J 6 bases, with 9 bases left between them. CDR1 MGHRA and CDR2 YSYEKL come from the germline V gene. Here the CDR3 DNA reads TGCGCCAGCAGCCAGGCCGGGATCAATGAGCAGTTCTTC. Translated: CASSQAGINEQFF.

This chain uses TRBV27 with TRBJ2-6; D is perhaps TRBD1 (6 bases). V was clipped by 6 bases and J by 4 bases, with 10 bases between them. The CDR3 has 14 residues. Germline V gene sequence: CDR1 MNHEY, CDR2 SMNVEV (reference sequence). In DNA form, the CDR3 reads TGTGCCAGCAGGGTCGGGACAGGGGCCAACGTCCTGACTTTC. Its translation: CASRVGTGANVLTF.